The 21 T cell receptor beta chains below were found in one sample sequenced in a study of blood T cell repertoires in COVID-19. TCRdb's copy holds only in-frame clones and misses some; the assay was immunoSEQ multiplex PCR. The sample lists under 200,000 clones; roughly 83% were seen once. The material sequenced was peripheral blood. Every receptor here comes from a woman of 80 years or more with active or convalescent COVID-19.

A single count supports this clone. V gene TRBV6-5 combines with J gene TRBJ2-7, with 9 bases identical to TRBD1. The CDR3 is 14 amino acids. Germline loops: CDR1 MNHEY, CDR2 SVGAGI. Germline trimming cut 7 bases from V and 7 bases from J; bases unmatched to any gene: 11. The CDR3 loop reads CASTSGTGLVEQYF. DNA for the CDR3: TGTGCCAGCACCTCGGGGACAGGGTTAGTTGAGCAGTACTTC.

The chain combines TRBV5-6 with TRBJ2-1; 7 bases agree with TRBD2. V gave up 4 bases and J gave up 0 bases; unmatched junction bases: 7. Germline-derived CDR1 and CDR2 are SGHDT and YYEEEE. The CDR3 consists of 16 residues. This CDR3 is CASSMERGLSYNEQFF. The DNA for the CDR3 is TGTGCCAGCAGCATGGAGCGGGGCCTCTCCTACAATGAGCAGTTCTTC.

J is TRBJ1-5 and V is TRBV3-1 (or the pseudogene TRBV3-2), with 10 nucleotides matching TRBD1. There are 16 residues in the CDR3. Germline V gene data show CDR1 as LGHDT and CDR2 as YNNKEL (reference sequence). V lost 4 bases, J lost 1 base, and 4 bases stayed unmatched. The CDR3 coding sequence is TGTGCCAGCAGCCTAGGGACAGGGGAAAGCAATCAGCCCCAGCATTTT. It yields the protein CASSLGTGESNQPQHF.

The V gene is TRBV2, the J gene TRBJ1-4; D possibly corresponds to TRBD1 (6 bases). The CDR3 has 13 residues. Germline-derived CDR1 and CDR2 are SNHLY and FYNNEI. The V and J ends lost 3 bases and 15 bases respectively, with 17 bases between them. CDR3 DNA: TGTGCCAGCAGTGACGGGGGGGCGGGGCCCGTGTTTTTT. As protein: CASSDGGAGPVFF.

The genes are TRBV6-5 and TRBJ2-6; perhaps TRBD1 as D (5 bases). Germline V gives CDR1 MNHEY, CDR2 SVGAGI. The CDR3 has 15 residues. Trimming left V 6 bases short and J 2 bases short, with 11 bases between. CDR3 in amino acids: CASSQDKAGANVLTF. DNA for the CDR3: TGTGCCAGCAGCCAGGACAAAGCTGGGGCCAACGTCCTGACTTTC.

The J gene is TRBJ1-3, the V gene TRBV7-9; 7 bases align to TRBD1. The germline gives CDR1 SEHNR, CDR2 FQNEAQ (reference sequence). With 5 bases clipped from V and 0 bases from J, the junction kept 10 bases outside the gene matches. The CDR3 loop spans 17 amino acids. This chain's CDR3 is CASSPDRPTPSGNTIYF. DNA for the CDR3: TGTGCCAGCAGCCCGGACAGGCCAACCCCCTCTGGAAACACCATATATTTT.

This sequence joins TRBV10-1 and TRBJ2-1; 11 bases are a match to TRBD2. The CDR3 totals 15 residues. V lost 2 bases, J lost 8 bases, and 5 bases stayed unmatched. Germline V gene sequence: CDR1 WNHNN, CDR2 SYGVQD (reference sequence). CDR3 in amino acids: CASSEPGLAVHEQFF. The DNA of the CDR3 is TGCGCCAGCAGTGAGCCGGGACTAGCGGTCCATGAGCAGTTCTTC.

This chain joins TRBV5-6 and TRBJ2-2; 8 nucleotides line up with TRBD2. Germline loops: CDR1 SGHDT, CDR2 YYEEEE. V was clipped by 0 bases and J by 1 base; unmatched bases: 2. CDR3 size: 16 residues. CDR3 in DNA: TGTGCCAGCAGCTTGGTGGGACTAGGGAACACCGGGGAGCTGTTTTTT. This encodes CASSLVGLGNTGELFF.

The chain is built from TRBV18 and TRBJ2-5, with TRBD1 identical over 8 bases. The ends lost 3 bases at V and 5 bases at J; junction bases unmatched: 5. The germline V gene has CDR1 KGHSH and CDR2 LQKENI. The CDR3 has 14 residues. The CDR3 sequence is CASSPGTGGETQYF. CDR3 bases: TGTGCCAGCTCACCGGGGACAGGCGGGGAGACCCAGTACTTC. The full variable domain, in which reference TRBV18 and TRBJ2-5 provide the parts outside the CDR3, is NAGVMQNPRHLVRRRGQEARLRCSPMKGHSHVYWYRQLPEEGLKFMVYLQKENIIDESGMPKERFSAEFPKEGPSILRIQQVVRGDSAAYFCASSPGTGGETQYFGPGTRLLVL.

The chain links TRBV5-6 to TRBJ2-7; possible D gene TRBD1, 6 bases. V gave up 5 bases and J gave up 0 bases, with 15 bases separating them. Germline V gene lookup returns CDR1 SGHDT and CDR2 YYEEEE. This CDR3 is 15 amino acids long. CDR3 amino acids: CASRPRQVLSYEQYF. Here the CDR3 DNA reads TGTGCCAGCAGGCCACGACAGGTCCTCTCCTACGAGCAGTACTTC.

The chain uses TRBV5-5 and TRBJ1-6; 8 positions agree with TRBD1. The germline CDR1 and CDR2 sequences are SGHKS and YYEKEE (reference sequence). The CDR3 covers 15 residues. The V gene end was trimmed by 1 base and the J gene end by 7 bases; junction bases not matched to a gene: 4. CDR3 amino acids: CASSLSNRGNSPLHF. CDR3 sequence (DNA): TGTGCCAGCAGCTTGTCGAACAGGGGGAATTCACCCCTCCACTTT.

The sample holds a few counts of this clone. The chain employs TRBV5-1 and TRBJ1-3; D is unresolved. Trimming stripped 0 bases from V and 2 bases from J, with 12 bases between. CDR1 SGHRS and CDR2 YFSETQ come from the germline V gene. This CDR3 is 16 amino acids long. The CDR3 bases are TGCGCCAGCAGCTTGGTATCACCGGGGACTGGAAACACCATATATTTT. Its protein product is CASSLVSPGTGNTIYF. Supplemented by reference TRBV5-1 and TRBJ1-3, the full variable domain reads KAGVTQTPRYLIKTRGQQVTLSCSPISGHRSVSWYQQTPGQGLQFLFEYFSETQRNKGNFPGRFSGRQFSNSRSEMNVSTLELGDSALYLCASSLVSPGTGNTIYFGEGSWLTVV.

The rearrangement joins TRBV5-1 to TRBJ2-3; TRBD2 agrees at 9 bases. The CDR3 consists of 15 residues. With V trimmed by 3 bases and J by 2 bases, 4 bases remained unmatched. CDR1 SGHRS and CDR2 YFSETQ come from the germline V gene. Here the CDR3 DNA reads TGCGCCAGCAGCTCTCTAGCGGGGCCCACAGATACGCAGTATTTT. Translating gives CASSSLAGPTDTQYF.

The chain joins TRBV4-3 to TRBJ2-1; 12 bases agree with TRBD2. The CDR3 contains 21 residues. Germline lookup yields CDR1 LGHNA and CDR2 YSLEER. With 0 bases clipped from V and 0 bases from J, the junction kept 12 bases outside the gene matches. CDR3 bases: TGCGCCAGCAGCCAAGAATCATGGACTAGCGGGGTCATAAGCTCCTACAATGAGCAGTTCTTC. Amino acid sequence: CASSQESWTSGVISSYNEQFF.

V is TRBV2 and J is TRBJ2-2; D gene uncertain. V lost 6 bases and J 0 bases, leaving 8 bases between the germline ends. Per the germline V gene, CDR1 is SNHLY and CDR2 is FYNNEI. This CDR3 is built from 14 residues. CDR3 coding DNA: TGTGCCAGCAGCCGCGGCGCGAACACCGGGGAGCTGTTTTTT. The encoded protein is CASSRGANTGELFF.

The chain joins TRBV9 to TRBJ1-1; the D is unclear. Deletions cut 4 bases from V and 6 bases from J, with 16 bases between. The CDR3 length is 14 residues. Germline V gene data show CDR1 as SGDLS and CDR2 as YYNGEE. This chain's CDR3 is CASSPQRIGAEAFF. The DNA for the CDR3 is TGTGCCAGCAGCCCCCAGCGGATAGGAGCTGAAGCTTTCTTT.

The chain joins TRBV14 to TRBJ1-3; 7 bases align to TRBD1. The CDR3 loop spans 15 amino acids. With 4 bases clipped from V and 0 bases from J, the junction kept 3 bases outside the gene matches. The germline V gene has CDR1 SGHDN and CDR2 FVKESK. CDR3 residues: CASSRQGYSGNTIYF. Here the CDR3 DNA reads TGTGCCAGCAGCCGACAGGGTTACTCTGGAAACACCATATATTTT.

This rearrangement joins TRBV5-8 to TRBJ1-1; perhaps TRBD1 as D (5 bases). Trimming took 4 bases from V and 0 from J, leaving 13 bases between them. Germline loops: CDR1 SGHTS, CDR2 YDEGEE. This CDR3 is built from 15 residues. The CDR3 sequence is CASSTGTSMNTEAFF. The CDR3 DNA reads as TGTGCCAGCAGCACTGGGACTTCCATGAACACTGAAGCTTTCTTT.

This clone occurred once. The V call is TRBV3-1 (or the pseudogene TRBV3-2), the J call TRBJ1-2; possibly TRBD1 for D (5 bases). V was shortened by 6 bases and J by 0 bases, with 11 bases between the two germline ends. CDR3 length equals 14 residues. Germline CDR1 LGHDT, CDR2 YNNKEL (reference sequence). The CDR3 here is CASSPLDTNYGYTF. The CDR3 nucleotides read TGTGCCAGCAGTCCTTTGGACACTAACTATGGCTACACCTTC.

In its sample, this clone was seen a few times. The chain recombines TRBV7-8 with TRBJ1-2; tentative D call: TRBD1 (6 bases). CDR1 is SGHVS and CDR2 is FQNEAQ in the germline V gene. Trimming took 3 bases from V and 1 from J, leaving 9 bases between them. The CDR3 extends over 14 amino acids. The CDR3 loop reads CASSFGQNNYGYTF. CDR3 DNA: TGTGCCAGCAGCTTCGGACAGAATAACTATGGCTACACCTTC.

The chain has TRBV6-1 and TRBJ1-5; 9 bases align to TRBD1. Germline CDR1 reads MNHNS; CDR2 reads SASEGT. V was pared by 4 bases and J by 2 bases, with 12 bases of the junction left unmatched. The CDR3 has 18 residues. CDR3 in DNA: TGTGCCAGCAGTGTAGCGGTACAGGGGGCGATTGGCAATCAGCCCCAGCATTTT. Translating gives CASSVAVQGAIGNQPQHF.